The 31 T cell receptor beta chains below were found in one sample sequenced in a study of CD8 T cells in Susac syndrome. The authors reverse transcribed about 0.5 to 1 ug RNA with random hexamers. TCRdb re-analysed the immunoSEQ multiplex PCR reads in MiXCR, keeping a single row per CDR3 protein. Of 120,000 to 150,000 distinct CDR3 sequences listed, 85% to 95% were seen once; the top ten hold over 0.1%. Material for sequencing was CD4+ T cells from PBMCs. The receptors shown here come from a human donor with multiple sclerosis.

This clonotype has a single count. The V gene is TRBV10-3, the J gene TRBJ2-2; 7 bases match TRBD2. Trimming took 6 bases from V and 10 from J; bases not matched to a gene: 5. Germline V gene lookup returns CDR1 ENHRY and CDR2 SYGVKD. CDR3 size: 12 residues. The CDR3 nucleotides are TGTGCCATCAGGAGCCGGGAGGAGGAGCTGTTTTTT. Its protein is CAIRSREEELFF.

This CDR3 reads CSARDQKGTVNSPLHF. The CDR3 DNA is TGCAGTGCTAGAGATCAGAAAGGGACGGTTAATTCACCCCTCCACTTT. The chain has TRBV20-1 and TRBJ1-6, with TRBD1 as a possible D gene (5 bases). With 0 bases removed from V and 6 bases from J, the gap between germline ends came to 15 bases. The CDR3 is 16 residues long. Per the germline V gene, CDR1 is DFQATT and CDR2 is SNEGSKA (reference sequence).

The genes are TRBV7-6 and TRBJ2-3; D assignment may be TRBD1 or TRBD2 (5 bases each). The V gene's germline CDR1 is SGHVS and CDR2 FNYEAQ. The CDR3 extends over 13 amino acids. Trimming removed 5 bases from V and 7 bases from J, with 13 bases in between. This CDR3 is CASSPRGINTQYF. In DNA, the CDR3 is TGTGCCAGCAGCCCCCGGGGCATCAATACGCAGTATTTT. Full variable domain (missing parts from reference TRBV7-6 and TRBJ2-3): GAGVSQSPRYKVTKRGQDVALRCDPISGHVSLYWYRQALGQGPEFLTYFNYEAQQDKSGLPNDRFSAERPEGSISTLTIQRTEQRDSAMYRCASSPRGINTQYFGPGTRLTVL.

This chain joins TRBV4-1 and TRBJ1-1; 8 bases map to TRBD1. The CDR3 is made up of 20 amino acids. The trim removed 1 base at V and 6 bases at J, leaving 22 bases unmatched. Germline V gene data show CDR1 as MGHRA and CDR2 as YSYEKL. CDR3 bases: TGCGCCAGCAGCCAAGGTCGCAGGGGGCGCGGGTTTCACGCGTTGCCTGAAGCTTTCTTT. Its translation is CASSQGRRGRGFHALPEAFF.

The gene calls are TRBV7-2 and TRBJ1-6; 7 nucleotides match TRBD1. Germline loops: CDR1 SGHTA, CDR2 FQGNSA. The CDR3 length is 14 residues. The J segment lost 10 bases and the V segment lost 1 base, leaving 4 bases of the junction unmatched. CDR3 DNA: TGTGCCAGCAGCTTAGGACAGGGTGAATCACCCCTCCACTTT. Translated: CASSLGQGESPLHF.

The chain has TRBV20-1 and TRBJ1-2, with D possibly TRBD1 on 5 matching bases. Germline-derived CDR1 and CDR2 are DFQATT and SNEGSKA (reference sequence). V shed 0 bases and J shed 3 bases, with 5 bases lying between them. The CDR3 runs 12 residues. CDR3 region: CSARDRDYGYTF. CDR3 in DNA: TGCAGTGCTAGAGACAGGGACTATGGCTACACCTTC.

The CDR3 region is CASSFRTAVSGNTIYF. CDR3 coding DNA: TGTGCCAGCAGTTTTCGGACAGCCGTCTCTGGAAACACCATATATTTT. J is TRBJ1-3 and V is TRBV28; tentative D call: TRBD1 (6 bases). The CDR3 extends over 16 amino acids. Deletions cut 3 bases from V and 0 bases from J, with 12 bases between. From germline, CDR1 is MDHEN and CDR2 SYDVKM.

This chain uses TRBV20-1 with TRBJ1-5; weak D call: TRBD1 (5 bases). Trimming removed 5 bases at V and 3 bases at J, with 14 bases between. This CDR3 contains 14 residues. Germline lookup yields CDR1 DFQATT and CDR2 SNEGSKA (reference sequence). The CDR3 DNA is TGCAGTGCTGGGGGGGGAATTCTCAATCAGCCCCAGCATTTT. As protein: CSAGGGILNQPQHF.

This rearrangement joins TRBV4-3 to TRBJ1-6, with D tentatively TRBD1 (6 bases). The CDR3 runs 15 residues. Trimming removed 0 bases at V and 5 bases at J, with 8 bases between. In germline, CDR1 is LGHNA, CDR2 YSLEER. CDR3 coding DNA: TGCGCCAGCAGCCAAGAACGACAGGATAATTCACCCCTCCACTTT. It codes for CASSQERQDNSPLHF.

V is TRBV12-3 or TRBV12-4 and J is TRBJ1-5; no clear D gene. The CDR3 runs to 13 residues. V was cut by 7 bases and J by 3 bases, with 10 bases left in between. CDR3 sequence (DNA): TGTGCCAGCACCGAACACAACAATCAGCCCCAGCATTTT. It is translated as CASTEHNNQPQHF.

This rearrangement joins TRBV9 to TRBJ1-2; D is unclear. V lost 1 base and J 4 bases, leaving 14 bases between the germline ends. CDR3 length equals 15 residues. Per germline, CDR1 SGDLS and CDR2 YYNGEE. The CDR3 is CASSVMPESRYGYTF. CDR3 sequence (DNA): TGTGCCAGCAGCGTAATGCCCGAGTCTCGCTATGGCTACACCTTC. Full variable domain (rest looked up from reference TRBV9 and TRBJ1-2): DSGVTQTPKHLITATGQRVTLRCSPRSGDLSVYWYQQSLDQGLQFLIQYYNGEERAKGNILERFSAQQFPDLHSELNLSSLELGDSALYFCASSVMPESRYGYTFGSGTRLTVV.

The chain couples TRBV7-3 to TRBJ1-1; unclear D gene. Trimming removed 5 bases from V and 1 base from J, with 8 bases in between. The CDR3 length is 13 residues. Per the germline V gene, CDR1 is SGHTA and CDR2 is FQGTGA. The CDR3 loop reads CASSPQANTEAFF. The CDR3 coding sequence is TGTGCCAGCAGCCCCCAGGCGAACACTGAAGCTTTCTTT.

V is TRBV20-1 and J is TRBJ2-7, with D unclear. Trimming left V 4 bases short and J 0 bases short, with 7 bases between. Germline CDR1 and CDR2: DFQATT and SNEGSKA (reference sequence). This CDR3 comprises 12 residues. CDR3: CSAKDISYEQYF. The CDR3 region has the DNA TGCAGTGCTAAGGATATCTCCTACGAGCAGTACTTC.

The CDR3 DNA reads as TGCAGTGCTAGGAGCGTGGATAATTCACCCCTCCACTTT. It is translated as CSARSVDNSPLHF. This sequence joins TRBV20-1 and TRBJ1-6, with D hard to call. Trimming took off 3 bases at V and 5 bases at J, with 8 bases between the two ends. This CDR3 is built from 13 residues. The germline CDR1 and CDR2 sequences are DFQATT and SNEGSKA (reference sequence).

This clonotype has only one observation. This chain's CDR3 is CSAEKSPNTGELFF. CDR3 bases: TGCAGCGCAGAGAAAAGCCCGAACACCGGGGAGCTGTTTTTT. This chain connects TRBV29-1 to TRBJ2-2; the D is unclear. Per the germline V gene, CDR1 is SQVTM and CDR2 is ANQGSEA. Trimming cost V 7 bases and J 0 bases, with 12 bases left between them. The CDR3 loop spans 14 amino acids.

This chain joins TRBV30 and TRBJ1-2, with TRBD1 as a possible D gene (6 bases). This CDR3 spans 13 amino acids. Germline CDR1 and CDR2: GTSNPN and SVGIG (reference sequence). V was shortened by 4 bases and J by 4 bases, with 13 bases between the two germline ends. The CDR3 protein is CAWKQGPSYGYTF. The CDR3 bases are TGTGCCTGGAAGCAGGGGCCATCCTATGGCTACACCTTC.

This clonotype appeared once. The gene calls are TRBV3-1 and TRBJ1-4; D uncertain. Germline V gene sequence: CDR1 LGHDT, CDR2 YNNKEL (reference sequence). Between the trimmed V and J ends, which lost 0 bases and 6 bases, there was a span of 5 bases. CDR3 length equals 13 residues. The CDR3 region is CASSQDLDEKLFF. In DNA form, the CDR3 reads TGTGCCAGCAGCCAAGATCTTGATGAAAAACTGTTTTTT.

The rearrangement joins TRBV6-5 to TRBJ2-5; possibly TRBD2 for D (7 bases). Looked up from germline, CDR1 is MNHEY and CDR2 is SVGAGI. Trimming stripped 2 bases from V and 3 bases from J, with 13 bases between. This CDR3 has 15 residues. CDR3 in DNA: TGTGCCAGCAGTTACGGAGGGGGGGTAAAAGAGACCCAGTACTTC. Its protein is CASSYGGGVKETQYF.

The rearrangement links TRBV5-1 to TRBJ2-2; either TRBD1 or TRBD2 may supply D (5 bases each). The germline CDR1 and CDR2 sequences are SGHRS and YFSETQ. This CDR3 contains 14 residues. Trimming took off 4 bases at V and 8 bases at J, with 15 bases between the two ends. The CDR3 spells CASSPGTAAGELFF. Written as DNA, the CDR3 is TGCGCCAGCAGCCCCGGGACGGCGGCTGGGGAGCTGTTTTTT. The full variable domain, with the rest looked up from reference TRBV5-1 and TRBJ2-2, is KAGVTQTPRYLIKTRGQQVTLSCSPISGHRSVSWYQQTPGQGLQFLFEYFSETQRNKGNFPGRFSGRQFSNSRSEMNVSTLELGDSALYLCASSPGTAAGELFFGEGSRLTVL.

The chain carries TRBV7-2 and TRBJ1-5; D gene unclear. V gave up 5 bases and J gave up 3 bases, with 11 bases separating them. Germline assignment: CDR1 SGHTA and CDR2 FQGNSA. The CDR3 runs 14 residues. CDR3 in amino acids: CASSLDTYNQPQHF. The CDR3 DNA is TGTGCCAGCAGCCTAGACACATACAATCAGCCCCAGCATTTT.

The V and J genes are TRBV29-1 and TRBJ2-4, with TRBD2 as a possible D gene (7 bases). The germline gives CDR1 SQVTM, CDR2 ANQGSEA. Trimming removed 4 bases from V and 4 bases from J, with 14 bases in between. The CDR3 is 14 residues long. In DNA, the CDR3 is TGCAGCGTTGCGGGGGGCCGCGGGAAAAACATTCAGTACTTC. Its translation: CSVAGGRGKNIQYF. Full variable domain (outside the CDR3, taken from reference TRBV29-1 and TRBJ2-4): SAVISQKPSRDICQRGTSLTIQCQVDSQVTMMFWYRQQPGQSLTLIATANQGSEATYESGFVIDKFPISRPNLTFSTLTVSNMSPEDSSIYLCSVAGGRGKNIQYFGAGTRLSVL.

The J gene is TRBJ2-2, the V gene TRBV28; D possibly corresponds to TRBD1 (6 bases). V was clipped by 6 bases and J by 3 bases, with 11 bases between them. This CDR3 spans 14 amino acids. Germline values: CDR1 MDHEN, CDR2 SYDVKM. CDR3 nucleotide sequence: TGTGCCAGCAGCTCAACAGGGTACACCGGGGAGCTGTTTTTT. It yields the protein CASSSTGYTGELFF. Full variable domain (remainder filled in from reference TRBV28 and TRBJ2-2): DVKVTQSSRYLVKRTGEKVFLECVQDMDHENMFWYRQDPGLGLRLIYFSYDVKMKEKGDIPEGYSVSREKKERFSLILESASTNQTSMYLCASSSTGYTGELFFGEGSRLTVL.

The chain is built from TRBV20-1 and TRBJ2-4; 9 nucleotides agree with TRBD2. This CDR3 has 13 amino acids. Unmatched junction bases numbered 5, after V lost 5 bases and J lost 6 bases. CDR1 is DFQATT and CDR2 is SNEGSKA in the germline V gene (reference sequence). The CDR3 is CSAPLAGTNIQYF. DNA of the CDR3: TGCAGTGCTCCACTAGCGGGCACAAACATTCAGTACTTC.

The rearrangement joins TRBV27 to TRBJ2-7; D remains unclear. The V gene's germline CDR1 is MNHEY and CDR2 SMNVEV (reference sequence). Trimming cost V 5 bases and J 6 bases, with 20 bases left between them. The CDR3 extends over 15 amino acids. The DNA for the CDR3 is TGTGCCAGCAGTCCATCTATACTGGTGATGGTCGAGCAGTACTTC. Translation: CASSPSILVMVEQYF.

This rearrangement joins TRBV28 to TRBJ2-5; possible D gene TRBD1, 6 bases. CDR1 is MDHEN, CDR2 SYDVKM, per germline. V lost 5 bases and J lost 5, with 12 bases in between. This CDR3 comprises 13 residues. The CDR3 region is CASSTGSLETQYF. DNA for the CDR3: TGTGCCAGCAGTACAGGGTCTTTGGAGACCCAGTACTTC. Drawing the rest from reference TRBV28 and TRBJ2-5, the complete variable domain is DVKVTQSSRYLVKRTGEKVFLECVQDMDHENMFWYRQDPGLGLRLIYFSYDVKMKEKGDIPEGYSVSREKKERFSLILESASTNQTSMYLCASSTGSLETQYFGPGTRLLVL.

The sample holds one count of this clonotype. The chain has TRBV2 and TRBJ2-2; a possible D gene is TRBD2 (6 bases). The CDR3 runs 15 residues. Germline V gene sequence: CDR1 SNHLY, CDR2 FYNNEI. V was shortened by 7 bases and J by 1 base, with 13 bases between the two germline ends. The CDR3 sequence is CASTREALNTGELFF. The CDR3 DNA reads TGTGCCAGCACAAGGGAGGCCCTGAACACCGGGGAGCTGTTTTTT.

This chain links TRBV20-1 with TRBJ2-5; 7 bases map to TRBD1. J was trimmed by 6 bases and V by 6 bases; bases with no gene match: 10. The CDR3 spans 13 residues. In germline, CDR1 is DFQATT, CDR2 SNEGSKA (reference sequence). This chain's CDR3 is CSASEGATQTQYF. The CDR3 bases are TGCAGTGCATCAGAGGGGGCGACCCAGACCCAGTACTTC.

V is TRBV7-2 and J is TRBJ1-5, with 8 bases that match TRBD1. The CDR3 is 15 residues long. Trimming at V came to 3 bases and at J to 2 bases, leaving 3 bases not matched to a gene. Germline V CDR1 and CDR2: SGHTA, FQGNSA. This CDR3 is CASSLQGAGNQPQHF. The CDR3 coding sequence is TGTGCCAGCAGCTTGCAGGGGGCTGGCAATCAGCCCCAGCATTTT.

The chain links TRBV20-1 to TRBJ2-1; D may correspond to TRBD1 or TRBD2 (6 bases each). The V end lost 6 bases, the J end lost 2 bases, and 17 bases lay between the germline ends. Germline-derived CDR1 and CDR2 are DFQATT and SNEGSKA (reference sequence). The CDR3 sequence is 15 residues long. The CDR3 protein is CSAGGGLATYNEQFF. In DNA form, the CDR3 reads TGCAGTGCCGGAGGGGGATTAGCAACCTACAATGAGCAGTTCTTC.

The genes are TRBV20-1 and TRBJ2-7; 10 bases line up with TRBD1. The CDR3 spans 14 residues. The germline gives CDR1 DFQATT, CDR2 SNEGSKA (reference sequence). The V segment lost 7 bases and the J segment 3 bases; nucleotides outside the gene matches: 9. The CDR3 loop reads CSVYLRDRGYEQYF. For the CDR3, the DNA is TGCAGTGTCTACCTCCGGGACAGGGGCTACGAGCAGTACTTC.

The J gene is TRBJ2-3, the V gene TRBV5-1; a possible D gene is TRBD1 (6 bases). CDR3 length: 14 residues. Trimming left V 1 base short and J 4 bases short, with 10 bases between. Germline assignment: CDR1 SGHRS and CDR2 YFSETQ. DNA for the CDR3: TGCGCCAGCAGCTTGCGGACAGCTTCAGATACGCAGTATTTT. This codes for CASSLRTASDTQYF.